The present entry profiles one T cell receptor beta chain with its context. With random hexamers, about 0.5 to 1 ug RNA was reverse transcribed. TCR beta CDR3 was amplified by immunoSEQ covering 54 Vbeta and 13 Jbeta. TCRdb re-called the immunoSEQ multiplex PCR reads with MiXCR, one entry per CDR3 protein. The sample has approximately 150,000 distinct CDR3 sequences, about 91% seen once. The data are from a study of CD8 T cells in Susac syndrome. CDR3 size: 15 residues. Trimming removed 6 bases from V and 4 bases from J, with 17 bases in between. CDR1 and CDR2 from the germline V gene are KGHDR and SFDVKD. From blood CD8+ and CD4+ T cells, TCR beta sequences were generated. Negative isolation yielded CD8+ and CD4+ T cells; FACS enriched TEMRA cells.

The chain uses TRBV24-1 and TRBJ1-1; tentatively, D is TRBD1 (6 bases). This clonotype was obtained from a human donor in good health. Sequenced input: CD4+ T cells from PBMCs. CDR3 region: CATSSAGGQLTEAFF. DNA of the CDR3: TGTGCCACCAGTTCCGCGGGGGGACAACTCACTGAAGCTTTCTTT.